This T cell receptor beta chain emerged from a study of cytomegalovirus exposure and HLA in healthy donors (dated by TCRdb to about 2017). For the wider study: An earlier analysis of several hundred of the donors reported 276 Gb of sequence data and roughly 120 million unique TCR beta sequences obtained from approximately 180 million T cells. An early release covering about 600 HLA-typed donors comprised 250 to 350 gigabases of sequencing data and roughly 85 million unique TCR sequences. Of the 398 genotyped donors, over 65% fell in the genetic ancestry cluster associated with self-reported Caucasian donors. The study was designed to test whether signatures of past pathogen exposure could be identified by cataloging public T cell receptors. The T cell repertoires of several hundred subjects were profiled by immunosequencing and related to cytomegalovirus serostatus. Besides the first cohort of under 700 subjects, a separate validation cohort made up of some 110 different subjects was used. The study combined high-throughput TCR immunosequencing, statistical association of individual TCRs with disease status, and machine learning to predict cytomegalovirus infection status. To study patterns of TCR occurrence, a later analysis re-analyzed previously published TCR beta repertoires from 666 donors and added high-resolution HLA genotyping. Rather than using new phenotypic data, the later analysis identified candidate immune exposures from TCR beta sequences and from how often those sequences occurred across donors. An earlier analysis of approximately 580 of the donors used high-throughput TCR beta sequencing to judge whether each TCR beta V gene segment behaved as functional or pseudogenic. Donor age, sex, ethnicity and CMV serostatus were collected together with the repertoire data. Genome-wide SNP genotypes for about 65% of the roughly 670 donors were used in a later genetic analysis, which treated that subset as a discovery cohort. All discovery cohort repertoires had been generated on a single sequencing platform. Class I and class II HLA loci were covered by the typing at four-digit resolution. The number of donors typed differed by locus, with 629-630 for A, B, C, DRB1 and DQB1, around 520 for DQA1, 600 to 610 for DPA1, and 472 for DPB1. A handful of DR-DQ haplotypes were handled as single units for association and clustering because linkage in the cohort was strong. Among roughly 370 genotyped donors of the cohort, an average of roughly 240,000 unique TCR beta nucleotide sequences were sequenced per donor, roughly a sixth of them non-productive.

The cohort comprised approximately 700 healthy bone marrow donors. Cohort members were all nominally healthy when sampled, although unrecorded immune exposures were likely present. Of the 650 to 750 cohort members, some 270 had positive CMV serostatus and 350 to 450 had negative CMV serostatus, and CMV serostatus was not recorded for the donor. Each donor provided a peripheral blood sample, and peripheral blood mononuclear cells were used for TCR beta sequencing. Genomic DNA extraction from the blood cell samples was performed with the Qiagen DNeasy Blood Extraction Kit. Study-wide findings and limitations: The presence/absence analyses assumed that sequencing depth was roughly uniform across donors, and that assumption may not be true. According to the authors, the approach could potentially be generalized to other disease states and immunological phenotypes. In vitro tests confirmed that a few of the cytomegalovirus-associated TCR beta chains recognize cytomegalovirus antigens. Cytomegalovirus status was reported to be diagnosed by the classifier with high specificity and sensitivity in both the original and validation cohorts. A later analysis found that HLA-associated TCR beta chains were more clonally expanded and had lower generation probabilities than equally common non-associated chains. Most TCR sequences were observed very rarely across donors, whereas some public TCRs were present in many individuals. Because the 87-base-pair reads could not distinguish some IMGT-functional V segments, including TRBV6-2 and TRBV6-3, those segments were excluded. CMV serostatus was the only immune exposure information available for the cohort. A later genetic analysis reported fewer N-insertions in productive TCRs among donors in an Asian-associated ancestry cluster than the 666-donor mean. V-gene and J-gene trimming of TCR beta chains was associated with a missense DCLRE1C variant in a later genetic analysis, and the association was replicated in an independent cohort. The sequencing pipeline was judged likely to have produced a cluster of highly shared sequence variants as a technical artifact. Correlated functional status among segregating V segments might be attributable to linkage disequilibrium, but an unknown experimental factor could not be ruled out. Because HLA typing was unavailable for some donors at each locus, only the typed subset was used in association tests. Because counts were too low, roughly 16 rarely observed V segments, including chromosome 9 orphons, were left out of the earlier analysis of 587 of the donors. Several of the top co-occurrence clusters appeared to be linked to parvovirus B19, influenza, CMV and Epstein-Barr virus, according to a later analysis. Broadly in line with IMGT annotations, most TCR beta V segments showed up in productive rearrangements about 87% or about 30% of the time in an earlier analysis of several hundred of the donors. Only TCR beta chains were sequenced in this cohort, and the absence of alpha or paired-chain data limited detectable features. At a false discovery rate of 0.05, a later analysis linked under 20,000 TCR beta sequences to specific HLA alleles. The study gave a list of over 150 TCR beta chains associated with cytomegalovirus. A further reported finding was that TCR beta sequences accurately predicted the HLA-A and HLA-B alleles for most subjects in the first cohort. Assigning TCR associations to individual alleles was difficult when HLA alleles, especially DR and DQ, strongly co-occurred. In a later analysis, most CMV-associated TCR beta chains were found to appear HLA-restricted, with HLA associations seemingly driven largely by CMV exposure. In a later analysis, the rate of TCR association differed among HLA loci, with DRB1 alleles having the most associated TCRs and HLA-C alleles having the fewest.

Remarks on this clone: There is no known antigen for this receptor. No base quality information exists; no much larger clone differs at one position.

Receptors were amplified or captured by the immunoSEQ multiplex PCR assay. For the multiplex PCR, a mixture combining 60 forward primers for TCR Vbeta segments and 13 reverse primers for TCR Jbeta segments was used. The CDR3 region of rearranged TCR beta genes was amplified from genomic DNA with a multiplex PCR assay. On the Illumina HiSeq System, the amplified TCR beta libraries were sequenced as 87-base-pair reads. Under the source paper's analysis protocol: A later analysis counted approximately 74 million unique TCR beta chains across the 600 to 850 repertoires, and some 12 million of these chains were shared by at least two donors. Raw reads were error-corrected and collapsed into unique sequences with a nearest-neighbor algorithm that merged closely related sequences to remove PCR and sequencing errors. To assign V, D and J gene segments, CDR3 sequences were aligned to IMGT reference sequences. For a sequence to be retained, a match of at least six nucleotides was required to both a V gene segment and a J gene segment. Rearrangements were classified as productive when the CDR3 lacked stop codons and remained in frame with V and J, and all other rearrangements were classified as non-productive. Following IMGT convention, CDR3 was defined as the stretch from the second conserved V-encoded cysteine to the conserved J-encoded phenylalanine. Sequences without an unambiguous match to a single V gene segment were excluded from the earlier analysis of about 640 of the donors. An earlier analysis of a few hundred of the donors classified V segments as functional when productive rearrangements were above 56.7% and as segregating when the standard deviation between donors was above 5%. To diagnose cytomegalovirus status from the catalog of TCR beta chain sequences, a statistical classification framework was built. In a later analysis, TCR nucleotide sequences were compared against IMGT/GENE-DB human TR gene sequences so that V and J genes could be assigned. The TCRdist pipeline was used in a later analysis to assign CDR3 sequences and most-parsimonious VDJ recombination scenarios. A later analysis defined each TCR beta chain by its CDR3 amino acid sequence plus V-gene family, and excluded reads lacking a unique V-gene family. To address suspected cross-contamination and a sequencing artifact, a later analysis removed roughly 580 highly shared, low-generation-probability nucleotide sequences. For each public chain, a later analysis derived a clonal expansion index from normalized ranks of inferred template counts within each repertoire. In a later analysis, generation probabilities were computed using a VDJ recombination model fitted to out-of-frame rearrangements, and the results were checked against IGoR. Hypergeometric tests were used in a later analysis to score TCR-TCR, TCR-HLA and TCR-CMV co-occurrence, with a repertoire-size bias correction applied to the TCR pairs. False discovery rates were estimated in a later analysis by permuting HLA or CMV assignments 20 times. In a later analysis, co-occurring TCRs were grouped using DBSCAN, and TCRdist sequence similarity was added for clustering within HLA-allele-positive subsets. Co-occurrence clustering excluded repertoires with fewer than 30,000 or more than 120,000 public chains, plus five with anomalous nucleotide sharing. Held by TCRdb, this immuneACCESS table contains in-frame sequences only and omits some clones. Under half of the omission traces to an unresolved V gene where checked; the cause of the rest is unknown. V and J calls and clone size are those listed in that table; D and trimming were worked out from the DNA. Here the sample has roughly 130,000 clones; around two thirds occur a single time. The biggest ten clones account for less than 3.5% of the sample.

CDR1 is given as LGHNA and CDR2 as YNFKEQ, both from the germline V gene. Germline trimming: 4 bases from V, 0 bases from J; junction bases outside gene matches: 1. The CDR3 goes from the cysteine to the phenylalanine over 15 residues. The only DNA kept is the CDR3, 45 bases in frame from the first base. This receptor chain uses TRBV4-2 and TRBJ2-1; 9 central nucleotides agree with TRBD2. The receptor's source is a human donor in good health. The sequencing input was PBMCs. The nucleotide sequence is TGTGCCAGCAGCCCGACTAGCGGCTCCTACAATGAGCAGTTCTTC. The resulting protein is CASSPTSGSYNEQFF.